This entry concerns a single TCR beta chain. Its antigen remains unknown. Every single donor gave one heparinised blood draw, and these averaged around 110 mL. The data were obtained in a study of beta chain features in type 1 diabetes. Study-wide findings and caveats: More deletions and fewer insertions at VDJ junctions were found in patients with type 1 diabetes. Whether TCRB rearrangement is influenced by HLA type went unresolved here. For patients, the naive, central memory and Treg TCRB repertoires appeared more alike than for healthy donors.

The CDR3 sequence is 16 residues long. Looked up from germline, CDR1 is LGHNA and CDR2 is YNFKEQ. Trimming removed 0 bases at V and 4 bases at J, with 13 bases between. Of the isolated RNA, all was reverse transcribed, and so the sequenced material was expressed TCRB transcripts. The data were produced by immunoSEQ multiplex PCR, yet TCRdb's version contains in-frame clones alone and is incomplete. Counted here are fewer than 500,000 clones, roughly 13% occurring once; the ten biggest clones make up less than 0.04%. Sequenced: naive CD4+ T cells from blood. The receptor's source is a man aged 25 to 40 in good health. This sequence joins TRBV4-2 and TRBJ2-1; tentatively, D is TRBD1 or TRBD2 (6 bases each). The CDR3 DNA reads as TGTGCCAGCAGCCAAGACGGGGGCTTAGGATACAATGAGCAGTTCTTC. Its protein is CASSQDGGLGYNEQFF.